Below are 27 T cell receptor beta chains sequenced from a single sample in a study of graft-versus-host responses after intestinal transplantation. Clones were sequenced by immunoSEQ multiplex PCR, and TCRdb holds only the in-frame ones, with some missing. Among about 98,000 clones listed, roughly 83% were seen once. Sequenced material: PBMCs, taken 255 days after intestinal transplant. These receptors all stem from a human patient who received an intestinal transplant, so some T cells may come from the graft donor.

The chain links TRBV5-3 to TRBJ2-5; D is possibly TRBD1 or TRBD2 (5 bases each). TRBV5-3 is placed among ORFs of uncertain function. CDR3 length: 17 amino acids. V was pared by 4 bases and J by 2 bases, with 21 bases between. CDR3 nucleotide sequence: TGTGCCAGAAGCACACTGGGGGTTGAAGCTTTTCAAGAGACCCAGTACTTC. This encodes CARSTLGVEAFQETQYF.

CDR3 protein: CASSSGTRQETQYF. CDR3 in DNA: TGTGCCAGCAGCTCCGGGACGCGACAAGAGACCCAGTACTTC. The chain uses TRBV5-4 and TRBJ2-5, with D tentatively TRBD1 or TRBD2 (5 bases each). The CDR3 runs to 14 residues. V was pared by 3 bases and J by 2 bases, with 11 bases between. Germline V gives CDR1 SGHNT, CDR2 YYREEE (reference sequence).

The chain has TRBV29-1 and TRBJ1-2; D unresolved. V lost 0 bases and J 6 bases, leaving 11 bases between the germline ends. This CDR3 has 13 residues. The germline gives CDR1 SQVTM, CDR2 ANQGSEA. This chain's CDR3 is CSVEDRRLDGYTF. For the CDR3, the DNA is TGCAGCGTTGAAGATCGACGGTTAGATGGCTACACCTTC.

V is TRBV28 and J is TRBJ2-3, with a possible D match to TRBD1 (5 bases). The CDR3 loop spans 12 amino acids. Germline assignment: CDR1 MDHEN and CDR2 SYDVKM. Trimming stripped 6 bases from V and 2 bases from J, with 6 bases between. CDR3 nucleotides: TGTGCCAGCAGCAGGGACACAGATACGCAGTATTTT. Translating gives CASSRDTDTQYF.

This rearrangement joins TRBV6-1 to TRBJ1-5, with D perhaps assigned TRBD1 or TRBD2 (5 bases each). Gene TRBJ2-3 matches the end of the DNA better, so the J call may be wrong. From germline, CDR1 is MNHNS and CDR2 SASEGT. The CDR3 length is 16 residues. CDR3 residues: CASSEDPGPINQPQYF. The CDR3 DNA follows: TGTGCCAGCAGTGAGGACCCGGGACCGATCAATCAGCCCCAGTATTTT.

This clone was observed once. The CDR3 coding sequence is TGCAGCGTTGAAAGAGGGCCGAATGAGCAGTTCTTC. Residues: CSVERGPNEQFF. This chain uses TRBV29-1 with TRBJ2-1; D might be TRBD2 (5 bases). Germline V gives CDR1 SQVTM, CDR2 ANQGSEA. With 2 bases removed from V and 7 bases from J, the gap between germline ends came to 9 bases. The CDR3 runs 12 residues.

The rearrangement uses TRBV19 and TRBJ1-2; D gene uncertain. CDR1 is LNHDA, CDR2 SQIVND, per germline (reference sequence). The CDR3 consists of 14 residues. The V end was cut by 3 bases, the J end by 8 bases, with 16 bases between. The CDR3 spells CASSITHGQSGYTF. CDR3 sequence (DNA): TGTGCCAGTAGTATTACTCACGGGCAGTCAGGCTACACCTTC.

In nucleotides, the CDR3 is TGTGCCAGCAGTGAAAACAGGGGGCGGACTGAAGCTTTCTTT. Its translation: CASSENRGRTEAFF. This chain uses TRBV6-1 with TRBJ1-1; 9 nucleotides align to TRBD1. Trimming took 2 bases from V and 5 from J; bases not matched to a gene: 3. Germline CDR1 MNHNS, CDR2 SASEGT. The CDR3 is made up of 14 amino acids.

V gene TRBV11-1 combines with J gene TRBJ1-2; D might be TRBD1 (6 bases). Germline assignment: CDR1 SGHAT and CDR2 FQDESV (reference sequence). This CDR3 is 14 amino acids long. The germline V and J ends were trimmed by 5 bases and 4 bases, with 14 bases remaining between them. In DNA, the CDR3 is TGTGCCAGCAGCCCGGGGGCCCGAAGCTATGGCTACACCTTC. Its protein is CASSPGARSYGYTF.

This CDR3 is CASSLGPGTEGEKLFF. CDR3 DNA: TGTGCCAGCAGCTTAGGGCCGGGGACAGAAGGTGAAAAACTGTTTTTT. The chain has TRBV7-6 and TRBJ1-4; 7 bases fit TRBD1. This CDR3 region has 16 residues. Unmatched junction bases numbered 9, after V lost 1 base and J lost 7 bases. The germline CDR1 and CDR2 sequences are SGHVS and FNYEAQ.

In this sample, this clone turned up once. CDR3 region: CASQETGVSNEQFF. Written as DNA, the CDR3 is TGTGCCAGCCAGGAGACAGGGGTGTCCAATGAGCAGTTCTTC. V and J are TRBV27 and TRBJ2-1; TRBD1 agrees at 8 bases. V was clipped by 8 bases and J by 6 bases; unmatched bases: 9. Germline loops: CDR1 MNHEY, CDR2 SMNVEV (reference sequence). The CDR3 loop spans 14 amino acids.

The chain employs TRBV4-3 and TRBJ2-5; D may be TRBD2 (6 bases). The CDR3 runs 15 residues. In germline, CDR1 is LGHNA, CDR2 YSLEER. The V and J ends lost 4 bases and 4 bases respectively, with 16 bases between them. The CDR3 DNA is TGCGCCAGCAGCCCGACTGGGACTTCCCTAGAGACCCAGTACTTC. Amino acid sequence: CASSPTGTSLETQYF.

The chain joins TRBV6-5 to TRBJ2-7, with 8 bases aligning to TRBD1. The CDR3 runs to 15 residues. The germline gives CDR1 MNHEY, CDR2 SVGAGI. Losses at the gene ends were 6 bases for V and 0 bases for J; bases not matched to a gene: 7. The CDR3 spells CASRPDRGPSYEQYF. The CDR3 DNA sequence: TGTGCCAGCAGACCCGACAGGGGACCCTCCTACGAGCAGTACTTC.

The gene calls are TRBV27 and TRBJ1-5, with D perhaps matching TRBD1 (6 bases). The CDR3 consists of 17 residues. CDR1 and CDR2 from the germline V gene are MNHEY and SMNVEV (reference sequence). The V and J ends lost 4 bases and 5 bases respectively, with 21 bases between them. The CDR3 bases are TGTGCCAGCAGTTCCCACCTCGACGGGGGGGCTTATCAGCCCCAGCATTTT. Translating it yields CASSSHLDGGAYQPQHF.

CDR3 loop: CASSLVRGSTGELFF. The CDR3 nucleotides are TGTGCCAGCAGCTTAGTCAGGGGGAGCACCGGGGAGCTGTTTTTT. V usage is TRBV7-2 and J usage is TRBJ2-2; 7 bases match TRBD1. The CDR3 has 15 residues. The germline V gene encodes CDR1 SGHTA and CDR2 FQGNSA. V dropped 1 base and J dropped 4; count of bases not matched to a gene: 3.

This sequence joins TRBV6-5 and TRBJ1-6; D remains unclear. Germline loops: CDR1 MNHEY, CDR2 SVGAGI. This CDR3 is built from 15 residues. With 1 base removed from V and 5 bases from J, the gap between germline ends came to 9 bases. This CDR3 reads CASSYLGPNNSPLHF. The CDR3 bases are TGTGCCAGCAGTTACTTAGGGCCTAATAATTCACCCCTCCACTTT.

This chain links TRBV6-5 with TRBJ2-5; TRBD1 might be the D (6 bases). The CDR3 spans 15 residues. Germline loops: CDR1 MNHEY, CDR2 SVGAGI. The ends were cut back, 4 bases at V and 5 bases at J, with 17 bases in the middle. CDR3 in DNA: TGTGCCAGCAGTTTCTCGACAGGAACCCTGGAGACCCAGTACTTC. It encodes CASSFSTGTLETQYF.

The rearrangement uses TRBV2 and TRBJ2-7; unclear D gene. In germline, CDR1 is SNHLY, CDR2 FYNNEI. The V end lost 6 bases, the J end lost 2 bases, and 11 bases lay between the germline ends. The CDR3 has 13 amino acids. CDR3 bases: TGTGCCAGCAGGACCCAGGACCCCTACGAGCAGTACGTC. This codes for CASRTQDPYEQYV.

The chain has TRBV19 and TRBJ2-2; TRBD2 aligns across 7 bases. The junction had 11 bases not matched to a gene; V was cut back by 8 bases and J by 8 bases. CDR1 and CDR2 from the germline V gene are LNHDA and SQIVND (reference sequence). The length of the CDR3 is 14 residues. As DNA, the CDR3 is TGTGCCAGTGATCCCGGCGGGAGAATGGGGGAGCTGTTTTTT. It yields the protein CASDPGGRMGELFF.

The gene calls are TRBV27 and TRBJ1-6; perhaps TRBD1 as D (5 bases). This CDR3 spans 15 amino acids. Per the germline V gene, CDR1 is MNHEY and CDR2 is SMNVEV (reference sequence). V lost 5 bases, J lost 9 bases, and 17 bases lay in between. The CDR3 loop is CASSLLTVAGSPLHF. For the CDR3, the DNA is TGTGCCAGCAGTCTCCTGACAGTGGCGGGTTCACCCCTCCACTTT.

The genes are TRBV4-1 and TRBJ2-2; D might be TRBD2 (5 bases). The V end was cut by 1 base, the J end by 2 bases, with 5 bases between. The CDR3 consists of 14 residues. Germline V gene data show CDR1 as MGHRA and CDR2 as YSYEKL. DNA for the CDR3: TGCGCCAGCAGCCAAGGACTAAACACCGGGGAGCTGTTTTTT. Translation gives CASSQGLNTGELFF.

The chain recombines TRBV7-6 with TRBJ1-1; D gene unclear. Deletions cut 0 bases from V and 1 base from J, with 3 bases between. Germline V gene sequence: CDR1 SGHVS, CDR2 FNYEAQ. The CDR3 loop spans 13 amino acids. CDR3 coding DNA: TGTGCCAGCAGCTTAGCGACGAACACTGAAGCTTTCTTT. Its translation is CASSLATNTEAFF.

DNA of the CDR3: TGTGCCAGCAGCTTAGGTTGGGGGGATCAGCCCCAGCATTTT. This codes for CASSLGWGDQPQHF. The chain links TRBV13 to TRBJ1-5; possible D gene TRBD1, 5 bases. The germline V gene encodes CDR1 PRHDT and CDR2 FYEKMQ (reference sequence). The CDR3 consists of 14 residues. V dropped 0 bases and J dropped 5 bases, with 8 bases sitting between them.

The rearrangement links TRBV6-5 to TRBJ1-2; D is uncertain. V lost 5 bases to trimming and J lost 4 bases, with 11 bases between them. Germline lookup yields CDR1 MNHEY and CDR2 SVGAGI. The CDR3 sequence is 13 residues long. The chain's CDR3 is CASSDGPPYGYTF. DNA for the CDR3: TGTGCCAGCAGTGACGGACCCCCCTATGGCTACACCTTC.

The rearrangement links TRBV6-5 to TRBJ2-5, with D possibly matching TRBD2 (6 bases). Germline V lookup: CDR1 MNHEY, CDR2 SVGAGI. Trimming cost V 5 bases and J 5 bases, with 15 bases left between them. There are 14 residues in the CDR3. The CDR3 region is CASSPLRGKETQYF. The CDR3 DNA sequence: TGTGCCAGCAGTCCGCTTCGGGGGAAGGAGACCCAGTACTTC.

The J gene is TRBJ2-6, the V gene TRBV14; TRBD1 is a possible D gene (5 bases). Trimming took off 0 bases at V and 2 bases at J, with 11 bases between the two ends. The length of the CDR3 is 17 residues. Per the germline V gene, CDR1 is SGHDN and CDR2 is FVKESK. CDR3 DNA: TGTGCCAGCAGCCAAGAGGGGCGTCTTCCTGGGGCCAACGTCCTGACTTTC. It is translated as CASSQEGRLPGANVLTF.

This sequence joins TRBV28 and TRBJ2-2; D remains unclear. V was cut by 5 bases and J by 3 bases, with 4 bases left in between. Per germline, CDR1 MDHEN and CDR2 SYDVKM. This CDR3 region has 12 residues. CDR3 in DNA: TGTGCCAGCAGTCCTTACACCGGGGAGCTGTTTTTT. The encoded protein is CASSPYTGELFF.